The 11 T cell receptor beta chains listed next were all sequenced from one sample in a study of identical twins' blood T cells. TCRdb processed the 5' RACE reads anew with MiXCR; each CDR3 protein has one entry. Here the sample spans 350,000 to 400,000 distinct CDR3 sequences, roughly 30% being singletons. Material: PBMCs. The receptors shown here come from a woman between 18 and 50 years old in good health.

This clonotype has more than one count but fewer than ten. The chain carries TRBV14 and TRBJ2-7, with D uncertain. V was pared by 4 bases and J by 6 bases, with 13 bases between. Per the germline V gene, CDR1 is SGHDN and CDR2 is FVKESK. CDR3 size: 13 residues. CDR3: CASSRHSTPEQYF. DNA for the CDR3: TGTGCCAGCAGCCGACACTCGACCCCCGAGCAGTACTTC.

J is TRBJ1-3 and V is TRBV20-1, with D possibly matching TRBD1 (6 bases). V lost 7 bases to trimming and J lost 4 bases, with 11 bases between them. The CDR3 spans 12 residues. CDR1 is DFQATT, CDR2 SNEGSKA, per germline (reference sequence). The DNA for the CDR3 is TGCAGTGTTAGGGGGGGAGGAAACACCATATATTTT. It encodes CSVRGGGNTIYF.

This chain links TRBV20-1 with TRBJ2-7, with no clear D. Trimming removed 3 bases from V and 3 bases from J, with 6 bases in between. CDR3 length equals 11 residues. Germline loops: CDR1 DFQATT, CDR2 SNEGSKA (reference sequence). CDR3 amino acids: CSASAVYEQYF. In DNA, the CDR3 is TGCAGTGCTAGTGCGGTCTACGAGCAGTACTTC.

This sequence joins TRBV7-2 and TRBJ1-2; D is undetermined. Germline loops: CDR1 SGHTA, CDR2 FQGNSA. This CDR3 has 14 residues. Deletions cut 0 bases from V and 4 bases from J, with 9 bases between. The CDR3 nucleotides are TGTGCCAGCAGCTTAGCCGGCAGCTTCTATGGCTACACCTTC. Its translation: CASSLAGSFYGYTF.

This rearrangement joins TRBV6-2 or TRBV6-3 to TRBJ2-2; tentatively, D is TRBD1 or TRBD2 (5 bases each). Germline CDR1 is MNHEY and CDR2 is SVGEGT. The CDR3 runs to 13 residues. The CDR3 DNA is TGTGCGGGACGGATCATGAGCACCGGGGAGCTGTTTTTT. The encoded protein is CAGRIMSTGELFF.

The chain's CDR3 is CASRPYTGELFF. CDR3 sequence (DNA): TGTGCCAGCAGACCTTATACCGGGGAGCTGTTTTTT. The genes are TRBV7-2 and TRBJ2-2; the D is unclear. V gave up 6 bases and J gave up 5 bases, with 7 bases separating them. The CDR3 is 12 amino acids. Germline values: CDR1 SGHTA, CDR2 FQGNSA. The whole variable domain, filled in from reference TRBV7-2 and TRBJ2-2, reads GAGVSQSPSNKVTEKGKDVELRCDPISGHTALYWYRQSLGQGLEFLIYFQGNSAPDKSGLPSDRFSAERTGGSVSTLTIQRTQQEDSAVYLCASRPYTGELFFGEGSRLTVL.

This clonotype was found once. The chain combines TRBV5-1 with TRBJ2-7, with a tentative D call TRBD1 (6 bases). The CDR3 extends over 13 amino acids. CDR1 is SGHRS and CDR2 is YFSETQ in the germline V gene. Between the trimmed V and J ends, which lost 4 bases and 3 bases, there was a span of 11 bases. The CDR3 nucleotides are TGCGCCAGCAGCCCTAGGGGGAACTACGAGCAGTACTTC. It codes for CASSPRGNYEQYF.

This clonotype was detected many times. V is TRBV29-1 and J is TRBJ1-1, with D possibly matching TRBD1 (5 bases). The V gene lost 3 bases and the J gene lost 4 bases, with 12 bases spanning the gap. CDR3 length: 13 residues. CDR1 SQVTM and CDR2 ANQGSEA come from the germline V gene. The CDR3 loop reads CSVDSTGGTEAFF. The CDR3 DNA sequence: TGCAGCGTTGATTCTACAGGAGGCACTGAAGCTTTCTTT. The entire variable domain, with the rest obtained from reference TRBV29-1 and TRBJ1-1, is as follows: SAVISQKPSRDICQRGTSLTIQCQVDSQVTMMFWYRQQPGQSLTLIATANQGSEATYESGFVIDKFPISRPNLTFSTLTVSNMSPEDSSIYLCSVDSTGGTEAFFGQGTRLTVV.

This clonotype came up a few times. The chain recombines TRBV14 with TRBJ2-2; TRBD2 agrees at 14 bases. The germline CDR1 and CDR2 sequences are SGHDN and FVKESK. After removal of 4 bases from V and 2 bases from J, the junction contained 12 bases not matched to a gene. The CDR3 spans 20 residues. CDR3 DNA: TGTGCCAGCAGCCTTTCCGGGACTAGCGGGAGTATACCAAACACCGGGGAGCTGTTTTTT. Translated, it gives CASSLSGTSGSIPNTGELFF.

Remarks on this clonotype: It may be a read error: a sequence one base away is much more abundant. The CDR3 loop reads CASSLTRGTEAFF. Here the CDR3 DNA reads TGTGCCAGCAGCTTAACCCGGGGCACTGAAGCTTTCTTT. This chain uses TRBV7-6 with TRBJ1-1; D is uncertain. With 2 bases removed from V and 4 bases from J, the gap between germline ends came to 8 bases. This CDR3 spans 13 amino acids. Per germline, CDR1 SGHVS and CDR2 FNYEAQ.

This clonotype was detected only a few times. The chain recombines TRBV30 with TRBJ2-2; D gene ambiguous. V lost 4 bases and J lost 6, with 9 bases in between. The CDR3 covers 12 residues. Germline V CDR1 and CDR2: GTSNPN, SVGIG (reference sequence). The CDR3 is CAWTGDAGELFF. As DNA, the CDR3 is TGTGCCTGGACTGGTGACGCCGGGGAGCTGTTTTTT.